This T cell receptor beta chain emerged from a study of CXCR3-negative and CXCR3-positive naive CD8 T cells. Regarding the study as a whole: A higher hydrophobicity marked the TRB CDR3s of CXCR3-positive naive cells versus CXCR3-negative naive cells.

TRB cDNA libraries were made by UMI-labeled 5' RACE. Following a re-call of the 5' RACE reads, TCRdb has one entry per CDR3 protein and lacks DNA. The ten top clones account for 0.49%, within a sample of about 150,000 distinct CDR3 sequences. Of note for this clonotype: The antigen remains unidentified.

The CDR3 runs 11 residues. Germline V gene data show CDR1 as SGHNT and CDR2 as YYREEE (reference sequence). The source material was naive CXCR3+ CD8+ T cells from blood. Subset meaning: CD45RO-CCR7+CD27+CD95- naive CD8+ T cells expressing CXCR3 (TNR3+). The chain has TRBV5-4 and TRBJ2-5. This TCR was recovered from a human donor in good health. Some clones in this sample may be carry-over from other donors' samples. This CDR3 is CASSLRETQYF.